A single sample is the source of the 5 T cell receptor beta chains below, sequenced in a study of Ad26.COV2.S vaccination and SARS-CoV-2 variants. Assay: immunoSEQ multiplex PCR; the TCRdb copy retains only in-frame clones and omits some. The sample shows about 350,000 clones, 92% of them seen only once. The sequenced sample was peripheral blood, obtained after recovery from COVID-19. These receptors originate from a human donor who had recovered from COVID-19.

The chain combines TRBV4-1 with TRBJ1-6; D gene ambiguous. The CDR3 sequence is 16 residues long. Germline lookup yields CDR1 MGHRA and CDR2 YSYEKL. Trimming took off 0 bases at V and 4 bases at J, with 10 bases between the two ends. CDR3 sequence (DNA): TGCGCCAGCAGCCAAGATCCATCAGCGTATAATTCACCCCTCCACTTT. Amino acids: CASSQDPSAYNSPLHF.

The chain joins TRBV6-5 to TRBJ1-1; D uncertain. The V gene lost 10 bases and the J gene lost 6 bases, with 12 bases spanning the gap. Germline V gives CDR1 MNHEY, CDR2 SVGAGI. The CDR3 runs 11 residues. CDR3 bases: TGTGCCACCGAGGACGGACCTGAAGCTTTCTTT. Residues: CATEDGPEAFF.

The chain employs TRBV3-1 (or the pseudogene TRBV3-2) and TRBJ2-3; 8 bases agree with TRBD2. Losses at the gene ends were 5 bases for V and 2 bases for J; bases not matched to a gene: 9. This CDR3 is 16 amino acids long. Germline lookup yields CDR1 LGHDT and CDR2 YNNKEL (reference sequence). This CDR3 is CASSEGTGGTTDTQYF. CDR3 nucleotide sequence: TGTGCCAGCAGCGAAGGGACGGGGGGGACCACAGATACGCAGTATTTT.

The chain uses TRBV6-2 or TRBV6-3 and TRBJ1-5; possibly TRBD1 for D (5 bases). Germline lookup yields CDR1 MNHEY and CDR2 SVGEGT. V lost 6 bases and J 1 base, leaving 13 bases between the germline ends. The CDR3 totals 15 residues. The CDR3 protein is CASSPSRASNQPQHF. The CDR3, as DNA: TGTGCCAGCAGCCCGTCCAGGGCGAGCAATCAGCCCCAGCATTTT.

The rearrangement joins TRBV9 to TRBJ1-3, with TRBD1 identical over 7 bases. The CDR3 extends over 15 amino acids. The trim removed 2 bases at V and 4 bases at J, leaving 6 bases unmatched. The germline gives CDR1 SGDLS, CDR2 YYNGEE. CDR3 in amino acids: CASSVLQGPGNTIYF. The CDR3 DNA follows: TGTGCCAGCAGCGTCCTACAGGGGCCCGGAAACACCATATATTTT.